The source of this T cell receptor beta chain is a study of PD-L1 blockade in urothelial cancer. Background on the study: Analyzed time points were 3 weeks (second dose) and 6 weeks after therapy began. Study-level results: A below-median TCR clonality in blood before treatment predicted better survival.

As to time point: pretreatment peripheral blood. Trimming at V came to 3 bases and at J to 7 bases, leaving 4 bases not matched to a gene. Germline values: CDR1 MDHEN, CDR2 SYDVKM. CDR3 length: 14 amino acids. With regard to this clone: Antigen unknown.

PCRs each included synthetic TCR analog templates spiked in. Assay used: immunoSEQ multiplex PCR; TCRdb lists only in-frame clones, some missing. The sample has tens of thousands of clones, roughly four fifths seen once; the top ten hold under 8%. The chain couples TRBV28 to TRBJ1-3, with 9 bases matching TRBD1. The sequences come from PBMCs, collected around atezolizumab (anti-PD-L1) treatment. This receptor was identified in a man between 60 and 70 years old with urothelial cancer. CDR3 sequence reads: CASSFATGGNTIYF. For the CDR3, the DNA is TGTGCCAGCAGTTTCGCGACAGGGGGGAACACCATATATTTT.